This note documents a single T cell receptor beta chain sequence. What it recognizes is unknown. The sample belongs to a study of T cell responses to AZD1222 COVID-19 vaccine. Study results and caveats: The span of vaccine-associated CD4 TCRs extended across spike, with dominance at 160-218 and 743-854.

Data came from immunoSEQ multiplex PCR; TCRdb stores just in-frame clones and leaves some out. The table shows around 150,000 clones, with roughly nine tenths occurring only once. Trimming cost V 6 bases and J 3 bases, with 22 bases left between them. The CDR3 is made up of 17 amino acids. Germline V gene lookup returns CDR1 MNHEY and CDR2 SMNVEV (reference sequence). The sample consisted of peripheral blood, taken 28 days after the second AZD1222 dose. The chain employs TRBV27 and TRBJ2-3; D could derive from TRBD1 or TRBD2 (6 bases each). The TCR comes from an adult who received the AZD1222 COVID-19 vaccine. CDR3 region: CASRNQGGRIMTDTQYF. Written as DNA, the CDR3 is TGTGCCAGCAGGAATCAAGGGGGGCGCATCATGACAGATACGCAGTATTTT.